Shown below are 5 T cell receptor beta chains from a single sample sequenced in a study of shared clonotypes between healthy human individuals. Using immunoSEQ multiplex PCR, the repertoire was profiled, and TCRdb retains in-frame clones only, with some absent. The sample yields around 2,000,000 clones, approximately 94% seen once. It was CD45RO-negative cells, positively selected for CCR7, that made up naive CD8 cells, with terminally differentiated effector memory CD45RA+ cells excluded. The sample was naive CD8+ T cells from PBMCs. All receptors come from a young man in good health. Some clones in this sample may be carry-over from other donors' samples.

V usage is TRBV9 and J usage is TRBJ1-2, with TRBD1 as a possible D gene (6 bases). V dropped 4 bases and J dropped 4 bases, with 20 bases sitting between them. This CDR3 is built from 16 residues. In germline, CDR1 is SGDLS, CDR2 YYNGEE. CDR3 sequence reads: CASSPPGAGQGYGYTF. The CDR3 DNA follows: TGTGCCAGCAGCCCCCCGGGGGCCGGGCAGGGCTATGGCTACACCTTC.

The chain uses TRBV6-5 and TRBJ2-1, with D perhaps matching TRBD2 (6 bases). The V and J ends lost 8 bases and 1 base respectively, with 12 bases between them. This CDR3 is built from 14 residues. CDR1 and CDR2 from the germline V gene are MNHEY and SVGAGI. The DNA for the CDR3 is TGTGCCAGCGGCGGGGCAACTTCCTACAATGAGCAGTTCTTC. It translates to CASGGATSYNEQFF.

Worth noting for this clone: The same CDR3 is also encoded by other DNA sequences in this sample. The V and J genes are TRBV4-3 and TRBJ1-4, with D unclear. Trimming removed 4 bases at V and 0 bases at J, with 9 bases between. The CDR3 contains 15 residues. The germline CDR1 and CDR2 sequences are LGHNA and YSLEER. The CDR3 region has the DNA TGCGCCAGCAGCCGACTTTTAGCAACTAATGAAAAACTGTTTTTT. Translation: CASSRLLATNEKLFF.

This chain joins TRBV27 and TRBJ1-1; TRBD1 might be the D (5 bases). The V end lost 0 bases, the J end lost 2 bases, and 10 bases lay between the germline ends. The CDR3 runs to 15 residues. CDR1 and CDR2 from the germline V gene are MNHEY and SMNVEV (reference sequence). CDR3 nucleotides: TGTGCCAGCAGTTTATCCGGGGGTGTCAACACTGAAGCTTTCTTT. It translates to CASSLSGGVNTEAFF.

The chain carries TRBV5-5 and TRBJ1-5; D uncertain. The V end lost 0 bases, the J end lost 5 bases, and 24 bases lay between the germline ends. CDR3 length equals 19 residues. Germline V gene sequence: CDR1 SGHKS, CDR2 YYEKEE (reference sequence). This CDR3 reads CASSLAPRPNPRRDQPQHF. For the CDR3, the DNA is TGTGCCAGCAGCTTGGCCCCACGACCAAATCCCAGGCGGGATCAGCCCCAGCATTTT. Looking up the rest from reference TRBV5-5 and TRBJ1-5 gives the full variable domain: DAGVTQSPTHLIKTRGQQVTLRCSPISGHKSVSWYQQVLGQGPQFIFQYYEKEERGRGNFPDRFSARQFPNYSSELNVNALLLGDSALYLCASSLAPRPNPRRDQPQHFGDGTRLSIL.